This record concerns one T cell receptor beta chain sequence. Profiling relied on immunoSEQ multiplex PCR, and the TCRdb table lists in-frame clones only, not all of them. The sample contains 170,000 or so clones, around nine tenths of which appear only once. Seattle enrolled patients during active infection and tracked them longitudinally. The germline V gene encodes CDR1 DFQATT and CDR2 SNEGSKA (reference sequence). The CDR3 is made up of 11 amino acids. V lost 2 bases and J 5 bases, leaving 6 bases between the germline ends. These data originate in a study of blood T cell repertoires in COVID-19. Material: peripheral blood. This chain links TRBV20-1 with TRBJ2-5; D is undetermined. This receptor was obtained from a man between 60 and 75 years old with COVID-19, enrolled during active disease. CDR3 coding DNA: TGCAGTGCTAGACTATTGGAGACCCAGTACTTC. The encoded protein is CSARLLETQYF.